A single T cell receptor (beta chain) is shown here with its context. The antigen is undetermined. Trimming took off 5 bases at V and 4 bases at J, with 15 bases between the two ends. This CDR3 comprises 14 residues. Per the germline V gene, CDR1 is SGHNT and CDR2 is YYREEE (reference sequence). An approximately ten-day culture period preceded the isolation of CD4+ T cells. Participants completed two doses of the BNT162b2 or mRNA-1273 vaccine. The authors exchanged half the medium for IL-2 medium on days 3 and 7. This entry belongs to a study of vaccination effects on CD4 cells after COVID-19. The protocol was immunoSEQ multiplex PCR, while the TCRdb copy is restricted to in-frame clones and leaves out a portion. The repertoire includes about 73,000 clones, around 70% of them detected once, and less than 2.5% sits in the top ten.

This receptor was identified in a human donor who received a COVID-19 vaccine. The chain employs TRBV5-4 and TRBJ1-2, with D maybe TRBD1 (5 bases). The sample was CD4+ T cells from PBMCs cultured without peptide, taken after COVID-19 vaccination. CDR3 in amino acids: CASRLGGGFYGYTF. As DNA, the CDR3 is TGTGCCAGCAGGCTGGGGGGGGGTTTCTATGGCTACACCTTC.